The T cell receptor beta chain under discussion was sequenced for a study of cytomegalovirus exposure and HLA in healthy donors. Germline V CDR1 and CDR2: MNHEY, SVGAGI. This CDR3 contains 16 residues. V was shortened by 2 bases and J by 6 bases, with 19 bases between the two germline ends. The PCR had 60 Vbeta and 13 Jbeta primers. Clones were read by immunoSEQ multiplex PCR, and TCRdb kept only the in-frame ones, dropping some. The sample records about 160,000 clones, 86% being singletons. Sample: PBMCs. This TCR was recovered from a young woman in good health and CMV-seronegative. J is TRBJ1-2 and V is TRBV6-5; D not resolved. Here the CDR3 DNA reads TGTGCCAGCAGTTACGCCCGGACTCCCTCTACCCATGGCTACACCTTC. Encoded protein: CASSYARTPSTHGYTF.